This T cell receptor (beta chain) was sequenced in a study of blood T cell repertoires in COVID-19 (dated by TCRdb to the early 2020s). For the wider study: Samples from collaborators originated in the United States, Italy and Spain and spanned both the acute and convalescent phases of COVID-19. The material from the prospective study consisted of cDNA or gDNA derived from T cells, B-cell-depleted T cells, or PBMCs. Subjects who had been exposed to COVID-19, were actively infected with it, or had recovered from it provided the deeply sampled blood TCRbeta repertoires that made up the dataset. The repertoires were released in a freely available public database intended as a resource for research on the immune response to SARS-CoV-2. The samples were drawn from two sources: the first 160 participants of the ongoing ImmuneRACE study, and 1,000 to 1,500 subjects contributed by 6 global collaborators. Nearly every sample came with metadata listing a de-identified subject ID, COVID-19 status, age in years and sex. Where HLA class I and class II types were available, the types were taken from metadata supplied by the sample provider, not from assay-based typing.

TCRbeta CDR3 regions were amplified from genomic DNA by means of the immunoSEQ Assay, a bias-controlled multiplex PCR. Under the source paper's analysis protocol: The number of nucleated cells in each sample was estimated from the amplification of reference gene primers within the assay. To quantify the absolute abundance of each unique TCRbeta CDR3 rearrangement, sequence reads were collapsed and filtered. Productive Simpson clonality was computed per sample as the square root of Simpson's diversity index over productive rearrangements. TCRdb took over this immuneACCESS table, retaining in-frame rearrangements with V and J assigned. Such tables are incomplete; in checked studies, under half of the missing clones stem from an unresolved V gene, and the remainder is unexplained. The DNA gave D and trimming, while V, J and clone size come from that table. The sample table contains more than 250,000 clones; only one count was recorded for 88% of them. Around 0.67% of the sample is taken by the ten largest.

Remarks on this clone: What this receptor recognizes is not known. Base-call qualities are not available, and no considerably larger clone is one nucleotide away.

Results the study describes overall, beyond this receptor: Clinical and demographic metadata were provided uncurated, with the amount varying by source and participant.

Each collaborating institution followed its own protocols to collect whole blood in K2EDTA tubes. For TCRbeta analysis, collaborators shipped samples in one of three forms: frozen whole blood, isolated PBMCs, or DNA extracted from either of those sample types. CDR1 is given as KGHDR and CDR2 as SFDVKD, both from the germline V gene. CDR3 length: 16 amino acids, cysteine to phenylalanine. The kept DNA is CDR3 alone, 48 bases in frame from the first base. V ends up 7 bases short and J 8 bases short, with an unmatched junction base count of 11. The sequenced sample consisted of peripheral blood. This chain joins TRBV24-1 to TRBJ1-6, and 9 junctional nucleotides match TRBD1. The sequence was collected from a human donor in a cohort sampled during active COVID-19. The CDR3 amino acid sequence is: CATSPPGQGPDSPLHF. Here is the DNA: TGTGCCACCAGCCCGCCGGGACAGGGACCAGATTCACCCCTCCACTTT.